This T cell receptor beta chain was recovered during a study of PD-1 blockade in classical Hodgkin lymphoma. Study results and limitations: Newly diagnosed patients had baseline TCR diversity that was reportedly lower than that of healthy donors. There remain no defined causes for the repertoire differences, which possibly reflect disease activity or prior therapy.

On this clone itself: Its matching antigen is unknown.

Method: immunoSEQ multiplex PCR; TCRdb's copy keeps in-frame clones and lacks some. Among around 27,000 clones, roughly 92% were seen once, and the ten largest hold about 4%. This CDR3 region has 12 residues. Germline CDR1 and CDR2: ENHRY and SYGVKD. Trimming left V 2 bases short and J 3 bases short, with 2 bases between. Regarding time point: newly diagnosed, previously untreated cHL patient sample. Sample: peripheral blood mononuclear cells (PBMCs). The chain has TRBV10-3 and TRBJ1-5; D not certain. This TCR was recovered from a human donor with classical Hodgkin lymphoma. The CDR3 nucleotides read TGTGCCATCAGTGAGACCAATCAGCCCCAGCATTTT. Translated, it gives CAISETNQPQHF.